The 16 T cell receptor beta chains in this list originate from one sample, sequenced in a study of T cells after yellow fever vaccination (dated by TCRdb to between 2018 and 2021). Receptor amplification or capture employed 5' RACE. Instrument on record: Illumina NovaSeq 6000. TCRdb itself trimmed the public reads at Q25 with fastp, ran MiXCR and retained productive beta chains. Rows are unified per CDR3 protein, each entry keeping the most common DNA and genes. The sample profile shows about 300,000 distinct CDR3 sequences; 3% to 4.5% of them were found once. The ten largest account for approximately 24% of the sample. In the paper's terms, the treatment or condition label means: live attenuated yellow fever vaccine strain. The sample was PBMCs, taken 5 days after the yellow fever booster vaccination. The receptors were sampled from a man aged 18-30 years who received the YFV17D yellow fever vaccine.

Ten or more counts support this clonotype. This chain links TRBV29-1 with TRBJ2-7, with D tentatively TRBD1 (5 bases). The germline CDR1 and CDR2 sequences are SQVTM and ANQGSEA. The CDR3 has 12 residues. Trimming left V 2 bases short and J 3 bases short, with 8 bases between. The CDR3 coding sequence is TGCAGCGTTGAAATCCAGGGCTACGAGCAGTACTTC. Its translation: CSVEIQGYEQYF.

This clonotype was found many times. The chain uses TRBV7-2 and TRBJ1-6, with D tentatively TRBD1 (5 bases). Trimming pared 5 bases from V and 9 bases from J, leaving 14 bases between. Germline V gene sequence: CDR1 SGHTA, CDR2 FQGNSA. The CDR3 totals 14 residues. The CDR3 sequence is CASSQTAMTSPLHF. CDR3 in DNA: TGTGCCAGCAGCCAGACAGCCATGACTTCACCCCTCCACTTT.

This clonotype showed up many times. The chain has TRBV6-1 and TRBJ1-1, with a tentative D call TRBD1 (6 bases). The CDR3 runs 14 residues. The germline CDR1 and CDR2 sequences are MNHNS and SASEGT. The V gene lost 4 bases and the J gene lost 4 bases, with 13 bases spanning the gap. The CDR3 reads CASSARGRRTEAFF. The CDR3, as DNA: TGTGCCAGCAGTGCCCGGGGGCGACGCACTGAAGCTTTCTTT.

This clonotype was counted ten times or more. This chain uses TRBV9 with TRBJ1-6; 8 bases are shared with TRBD1. The J segment lost 10 bases and the V segment lost 5 bases, leaving 5 bases of the junction unmatched. The CDR3 runs 13 residues. Germline V lookup: CDR1 SGDLS, CDR2 YYNGEE. The CDR3 DNA is TGTGCCAGCAGTGGACAGGGTGGCTCACCCCTCCACTTT. Encoded protein: CASSGQGGSPLHF.

The chain recombines TRBV12-3 or TRBV12-4 with TRBJ2-7, with D tentatively TRBD1 or TRBD2 (5 bases each). V was cut by 5 bases and J by 9 bases, with 17 bases left in between. The CDR3 runs to 13 residues. CDR3 sequence reads: CASSVTFGGLQYF. CDR3 nucleotide sequence: TGTGCCAGCAGTGTGACGTTTGGGGGTTTGCAGTACTTC.

This clonotype has a count of ten or more. The CDR3 region has the DNA TGTGCCAGCAGCAGGGACAGGGATTCACGCTATGGCTACACCTTC. Its protein product is CASSRDRDSRYGYTF. The chain combines TRBV7-9 with TRBJ1-2, with TRBD1 identical over 9 bases. This CDR3 has 15 residues. From germline, CDR1 is SEHNR and CDR2 FQNEAQ (reference sequence). V lost 5 bases to trimming and J lost 4 bases; unmatched junction nucleotides: 8.

Only a few counts were recorded for this clonotype. This chain joins TRBV10-3 and TRBJ1-6; D gene uncertain. V lost 2 bases, J lost 6 bases, and 5 bases lay in between. The CDR3 contains 13 residues. The germline V gene encodes CDR1 ENHRY and CDR2 SYGVKD. CDR3 in DNA: TGTGCCATCAGTGAGGGAGGTAATTCACCCCTCCACTTT. It translates to CAISEGGNSPLHF.

This clonotype was counted only a few times. The chain couples TRBV9 to TRBJ1-2; tentative D call: TRBD1 (5 bases). V gave up 4 bases and J gave up 2 bases, with 12 bases separating them. Germline CDR1 and CDR2: SGDLS and YYNGEE. The CDR3 extends over 14 amino acids. CDR3 in DNA: TGTGCCAGCAGCTTGGGGACCACGAACTATGGCTACACCTTC. This gives the protein CASSLGTTNYGYTF.

This clonotype appeared a few times. This rearrangement joins TRBV4-3 to TRBJ2-1, with D possibly TRBD2 on 6 matching bases. The CDR3 has 15 residues. Germline assignment: CDR1 LGHNA and CDR2 YSLEER. The V and J ends lost 4 bases and 12 bases respectively, with 22 bases between them. For the CDR3, the DNA is TGCGCCAGCAGCCGCGACCCACTAGCTTCCAGCGTGCAGTTCTTC. Translated, it gives CASSRDPLASSVQFF.

In this sample, this clonotype turned up a few times. This chain connects TRBV4-1 to TRBJ1-1; the D is unclear. Per germline, CDR1 MGHRA and CDR2 YSYEKL. Trimming stripped 1 base from V and 1 base from J, with 7 bases between. There are 14 residues in the CDR3. DNA of the CDR3: TGCGCCAGCAGCCAAGTCACAGAGAACACTGAAGCTTTCTTT. Translated, it gives CASSQVTENTEAFF.

This clonotype was seen a handful of times. For the CDR3, the DNA is TGTGCCACCGCAAGTAACCCGGGACACCGCTACGAGCAGTACTTC. Residues: CATASNPGHRYEQYF. The rearrangement links TRBV15 to TRBJ2-7, with a tentative D call TRBD1 (6 bases). Germline V gives CDR1 LNHNV, CDR2 YYDKDF (reference sequence). V was shortened by 8 bases and J by 3 bases, with 20 bases between the two germline ends. This CDR3 is 15 amino acids long.

The chain couples TRBV19 to TRBJ2-7; 11 positions match TRBD1. The CDR3 is 16 amino acids. V shed 5 bases and J 4 bases; nucleotides not matched to a gene: 10. The germline V gene encodes CDR1 LNHDA and CDR2 SQIVND (reference sequence). CDR3 in amino acids: CASSFGSGTGGYEQYF. DNA for the CDR3: TGTGCCAGTAGTTTCGGGTCCGGGACAGGGGGTTACGAGCAGTACTTC.

This clonotype was observed many times. V is TRBV6-5 and J is TRBJ2-7, with a possible D match to TRBD1 (6 bases). V was pared by 5 bases and J by 6 bases, with 20 bases between. The CDR3 totals 15 residues. Germline values: CDR1 MNHEY, CDR2 SVGAGI. The CDR3 DNA reads as TGTGCCAGCAGTCGGACCTACCGACCGGACAGCGAGCAGTACGTC. This encodes CASSRTYRPDSEQYV.

J is TRBJ2-5 and V is TRBV7-2, with D perhaps being TRBD1 or TRBD2 (6 bases each). The germline V and J ends were trimmed by 5 bases and 5 bases, with 15 bases remaining between them. CDR1 is SGHTA and CDR2 is FQGNSA in the germline V gene. The CDR3 sequence is 14 residues long. The CDR3 sequence is CASSPPGARETQYF. The CDR3 DNA is TGTGCCAGCAGCCCCCCGGGGGCGCGGGAGACCCAGTACTTC.

This chain joins TRBV6-1 and TRBJ1-1; 7 bases fit TRBD1. CDR1 MNHNS and CDR2 SASEGT come from the germline V gene. V lost 5 bases to trimming and J lost 6 bases; unmatched junction nucleotides: 12. This CDR3 has 15 amino acids. CDR3 sequence reads: CASSITGVLAAEAFF. The CDR3 nucleotides read TGTGCCAGCAGTATCACAGGGGTACTGGCTGCTGAAGCTTTCTTT.

The chain uses TRBV7-2 and TRBJ2-5; TRBD2 aligns across 12 bases. The V segment lost 1 base and the J segment 2 bases; nucleotides outside the gene matches: 8. This CDR3 contains 18 residues. Germline V gene lookup returns CDR1 SGHTA and CDR2 FQGNSA. CDR3 in DNA: TGTGCCAGCAGCTTAGACTTGACTAGCGGGGGAATTCAAGAGACCCAGTACTTC. Protein product: CASSLDLTSGGIQETQYF.